Following are 2 T cell receptor beta chains from one sample sequenced in a study of T cells in Graves' hyperthyroidism and ophthalmopathy. RNA transcripts provided the source from which TCR beta CDR3 regions were amplified. An initial round of RT-PCR targeting the TCR CDR3 relied on the HTBI primer set. Via MiXCR, TCRdb re-called the multiplex PCR reads, giving one row per CDR3 protein. The sample includes approximately 620,000 distinct CDR3 sequences, 15% to 20% of them seen just once. The material sequenced was blood. The origin of the receptors is a woman aged 40 to 50 with Graves' ophthalmopathy.

This clonotype occurred once. The rearrangement uses TRBV6-2 or TRBV6-3 and TRBJ2-1; TRBD1 aligns across 9 bases. V lost 6 bases to trimming and J lost 8 bases; unmatched junction nucleotides: 8. The CDR3 extends over 14 amino acids. Per the germline V gene, CDR1 is MNHEY and CDR2 is SVGEGT. The CDR3 reads CASRAGQGIDEQFF. CDR3 DNA: TGTGCCAGCAGAGCGGGACAGGGAATCGATGAGCAGTTCTTC.

Turning to this clonotype: A much larger clone lies a single base off, so this may be a read error. The V call is TRBV7-9, the J call TRBJ1-2; D is possibly TRBD1 (6 bases). Trimming took 4 bases from V and 7 from J, leaving 13 bases between them. The CDR3 totals 13 residues. Germline-derived CDR1 and CDR2 are SEHNR and FQNEAQ (reference sequence). The CDR3 loop is CASSWDKACGYTF. The CDR3 nucleotides are TGTGCCAGCAGCTGGGACAAGGCCTGTGGCTACACCTTC.